These T cell receptor beta chains were read from a single sample in a study of early T cells in non-severe SARS-CoV-2 infection. TCRdb passed the 5' RACE reads through MiXCR, listing each CDR3 protein once. This table has some 61,000 distinct CDR3 sequences, about a tenth appearing once. Specimen: whole blood. These receptors all stem from an adult who was a healthcare worker with PCR-confirmed SARS-CoV-2 infection or an uninfected control (not recorded which). Both conserved end residues are part of each CDR3. Fields, in order: D gene, clone size, V gene, CDR3 length, J gene, CDR3 protein, CDR3 DNA. D genes are given only for firm matches. The listing skips clone size in some rows; elsewhere it reads once, few, many or a size class.

d_call: NA
clone_size: few
v_call: TRBV5-1
cdr3_length: 14
j_call: TRBJ1-2
cdr3_aa: CASSLETGLNGYTF
cdr3_nt: TGCGCCAGCAGCTTGGAAACCGGGCTGAATGGCTACACCTTC

d_call: NA
clone_size: many
v_call: TRBV5-1
cdr3_length: 15
j_call: TRBJ2-2
cdr3_aa: CASSLAPGRTGELFF
cdr3_nt: TGCGCCAGCAGCTTGGCACCGGGGCGCACCGGGGAGCTGTTTTTT

d_call: NA
clone_size: NA
v_call: TRBV14
cdr3_length: 12
j_call: TRBJ2-3
cdr3_aa: CASSQVTYTQYF
cdr3_nt: TGTGCCAGCAGCCAAGTGACGTATACGCAGTATTTT

d_call: NA
clone_size: NA
v_call: TRBV4-1
cdr3_length: 16
j_call: TRBJ1-5
cdr3_aa: CASSRVRGQQNQPQHF
cdr3_nt: TGCGCCAGCAGCCGAGTGCGCGGACAGCAAAATCAGCCCCAGCATTTT

d_call: NA
clone_size: NA
v_call: TRBV7-9
cdr3_length: 13
j_call: TRBJ2-2
cdr3_aa: CASSLRNTGELFF
cdr3_nt: TGTGCCAGCAGCTTGCGCAATACCGGGGAGCTGTTTTTT

d_call: NA
clone_size: few
v_call: TRBV7-2
cdr3_length: 12
j_call: TRBJ1-2
cdr3_aa: CASSGGPGGYTF
cdr3_nt: TGTGCCAGCAGCGGGGGGCCCGGTGGCTACACCTTC

d_call: TRBD1
clone_size: NA
v_call: TRBV4-1
cdr3_length: 15
j_call: TRBJ2-2
cdr3_aa: CASSVRDRGLRELFF
cdr3_nt: TGCGCCAGCAGCGTCCGGGACAGGGGGCTCAGGGAGCTGTTTTTT

d_call: TRBD1
clone_size: NA
v_call: TRBV7-6
cdr3_length: 15
j_call: TRBJ2-1
cdr3_aa: CASSLGQGARGEQFF
cdr3_nt: TGTGCCAGCAGCTTAGGTCAGGGGGCGCGAGGTGAGCAGTTCTTC

d_call: TRBD2
clone_size: few
v_call: TRBV5-4
cdr3_length: 17
j_call: TRBJ2-2
cdr3_aa: CASSPGLAGWNTGELFF
cdr3_nt: TGTGCCAGCAGCCCGGGACTAGCGGGCTGGAACACCGGGGAGCTGTTTTTT

d_call: NA
clone_size: NA
v_call: TRBV19
cdr3_length: 14
j_call: TRBJ2-1
cdr3_aa: CASSIGGLFNEQFF
cdr3_nt: TGTGCCAGTAGTATCGGGGGCCTATTCAACGAGCAGTTCTTC

d_call: NA
clone_size: many
v_call: TRBV20-1
cdr3_length: 13
j_call: TRBJ1-6
cdr3_aa: CSARDSYNSPLHF
cdr3_nt: TGCAGTGCTAGGGACTCCTATAATTCACCCCTCCACTTT

d_call: NA
clone_size: few
v_call: TRBV29-1
cdr3_length: 12
j_call: TRBJ1-1
cdr3_aa: CSVGAGRTEAFF
cdr3_nt: TGCAGCGTTGGGGCAGGGAGAACTGAAGCTTTCTTT

d_call: NA
clone_size: few
v_call: TRBV21-1
cdr3_length: 19
j_call: TRBJ2-1
cdr3_aa: CASSKVKEATHPRSNEQFF
cdr3_nt: TGTGCCAGCAGCAAAGTGAAGGAAGCGACTCACCCGCGAAGCAATGAGCAGTTCTTC

d_call: TRBD1
clone_size: few
v_call: TRBV19
cdr3_length: 15
j_call: TRBJ2-5
cdr3_aa: CATSAGTGYIETQYF
cdr3_nt: TGTGCCACGTCCGCCGGGACAGGGTATATTGAGACCCAGTACTTC

d_call: NA
clone_size: few
v_call: TRBV18
cdr3_length: 12
j_call: TRBJ2-5
cdr3_aa: CASSGTAETQYF
cdr3_nt: TGTGCCAGCTCCGGTACGGCAGAGACCCAGTACTTC

d_call: TRBD1
clone_size: NA
v_call: TRBV4-1
cdr3_length: 16
j_call: TRBJ2-3
cdr3_aa: CASSQDIGGGTDTQYF
cdr3_nt: TGCGCCAGCAGCCAAGATATAGGGGGCGGAACAGATACGCAGTATTTT

d_call: NA
clone_size: NA
v_call: TRBV3-1
cdr3_length: 15
j_call: TRBJ2-3
cdr3_aa: CASRDSLGSIDTQYF
cdr3_nt: TGTGCCAGCCGCGACAGTTTAGGAAGTATAGATACGCAGTATTTT

d_call: NA
clone_size: few
v_call: TRBV6-6
cdr3_length: 18
j_call: TRBJ2-6
cdr3_aa: CASSRTGTQISGANVLTF
cdr3_nt: TGTGCCAGCAGTCGTACCGGGACACAAATCTCTGGGGCCAACGTCCTGACTTTC

d_call: NA
clone_size: many
v_call: TRBV12-3/TRBV12-4
cdr3_length: 14
j_call: TRBJ1-5
cdr3_aa: CASSLTRANQPQHF
cdr3_nt: TGTGCCAGCAGTTTAACCAGGGCTAATCAGCCCCAGCATTTT

d_call: NA
clone_size: NA
v_call: TRBV11-1
cdr3_length: 15
j_call: TRBJ2-1
cdr3_aa: CASSKRTSSYNEQFF
cdr3_nt: TGTGCCAGCAGCAAGCGTACCAGCTCCTACAATGAGCAGTTCTTC

d_call: NA
clone_size: many
v_call: TRBV19
cdr3_length: 16
j_call: TRBJ1-5
cdr3_aa: CASSSIFRETDQPQHF
cdr3_nt: TGTGCCAGTAGTAGCATTTTTCGGGAGACCGATCAGCCCCAGCATTTT

d_call: NA
clone_size: NA
v_call: TRBV20-1
cdr3_length: 15
j_call: TRBJ2-1
cdr3_aa: CSASGVGLSYNEQFF
cdr3_nt: TGCAGTGCTAGTGGTGTGGGGCTGTCCTACAATGAGCAGTTCTTC

d_call: NA
clone_size: few
v_call: TRBV7-9
cdr3_length: 17
j_call: TRBJ1-3
cdr3_aa: CASSSKMTLGSGNTIYF
cdr3_nt: TGTGCCAGCAGCTCCAAAATGACTCTGGGCTCTGGAAACACCATATATTTT

d_call: NA
clone_size: few
v_call: TRBV6-1
cdr3_length: 16
j_call: TRBJ2-3
cdr3_aa: CASSENGGAYTDTQYF
cdr3_nt: TGTGCCAGCAGTGAAAATGGGGGGGCTTACACAGATACGCAGTATTTT

d_call: TRBD1
clone_size: many
v_call: TRBV3-1
cdr3_length: 15
j_call: TRBJ2-2
cdr3_aa: CASSPRDRSTGELFF
cdr3_nt: TGTGCCAGCAGCCCGAGGGACAGGTCAACCGGGGAGCTGTTTTTT

d_call: NA
clone_size: few
v_call: TRBV30
cdr3_length: 13
j_call: TRBJ1-6
cdr3_aa: CAWRPPQNSPLHF
cdr3_nt: TGTGCCTGGAGGCCCCCACAAAATTCACCCCTCCACTTT

d_call: NA
clone_size: many
v_call: TRBV7-9
cdr3_length: 14
j_call: TRBJ1-2
cdr3_aa: CASSLAAANYGYTF
cdr3_nt: TGTGCCAGCAGCTTAGCCGCAGCTAACTATGGCTACACCTTC

d_call: NA
clone_size: many
v_call: TRBV3-1
cdr3_length: 17
j_call: TRBJ1-5
cdr3_aa: CASSRGAGKISNQPQHF
cdr3_nt: TGTGCCAGCAGCCGGGGGGCAGGGAAGATAAGCAATCAGCCCCAGCATTTT

d_call: NA
clone_size: many
v_call: TRBV20-1
cdr3_length: 12
j_call: TRBJ2-5
cdr3_aa: CSAFGLGETQYF
cdr3_nt: TGCAGTGCTTTTGGACTGGGGGAGACCCAGTACTTC

d_call: NA
clone_size: few
v_call: TRBV4-1
cdr3_length: 15
j_call: TRBJ1-2
cdr3_aa: CASSQGPRVMNGYTF
cdr3_nt: TGCGCCAGCAGCCAAGGCCCCAGGGTTATGAATGGCTACACCTTC

d_call: TRBD2
clone_size: NA
v_call: TRBV18
cdr3_length: 15
j_call: TRBJ2-3
cdr3_aa: CASSPPGLAGDTQYF
cdr3_nt: TGTGCCAGCTCCCCACCGGGACTAGCGGGTGATACGCAGTATTTT

d_call: NA
clone_size: NA
v_call: TRBV5-1
cdr3_length: 15
j_call: TRBJ1-1
cdr3_aa: CASSLASQGYTEAFF
cdr3_nt: TGCGCCAGCAGCTTGGCAAGTCAGGGATACACTGAAGCTTTCTTT

d_call: NA
clone_size: few
v_call: TRBV7-9
cdr3_length: 14
j_call: TRBJ2-5
cdr3_aa: CASSPTRGAETQYF
cdr3_nt: TGTGCCAGCAGCCCAACAAGGGGGGCTGAGACCCAGTACTTC

d_call: NA
clone_size: NA
v_call: TRBV5-1
cdr3_length: 15
j_call: TRBJ1-1
cdr3_aa: CASSLDRPGVTEAFF
cdr3_nt: TGCGCCAGCAGCTTGGATCGGCCAGGGGTTACTGAAGCTTTCTTT

d_call: TRBD1
clone_size: few
v_call: TRBV12-3/TRBV12-4
cdr3_length: 15
j_call: TRBJ2-5
cdr3_aa: CASSSTGGAGETQYF
cdr3_nt: TGTGCCAGCAGTTCTACAGGGGGCGCCGGAGAGACCCAGTACTTC

d_call: TRBD1
clone_size: few
v_call: TRBV2
cdr3_length: 16
j_call: TRBJ1-6
cdr3_aa: CASSPQGQGGSSPLHF
cdr3_nt: TGTGCCAGCAGTCCGCAGGGACAGGGGGGCTCTTCACCCCTCCACTTT

d_call: NA
clone_size: NA
v_call: TRBV7-9
cdr3_length: 14
j_call: TRBJ1-5
cdr3_aa: CASSYTGTSQPQHF
cdr3_nt: TGTGCCAGCAGCTACACCGGGACGTCTCAGCCCCAGCATTTT

d_call: TRBD1
clone_size: few
v_call: TRBV7-9
cdr3_length: 14
j_call: TRBJ1-4
cdr3_aa: CASSDRATNEKLFF
cdr3_nt: TGTGCCAGCAGCGACAGGGCAACTAATGAAAAACTGTTTTTT

d_call: TRBD1
clone_size: NA
v_call: TRBV9
cdr3_length: 15
j_call: TRBJ1-6
cdr3_aa: CASSARDSAISPLHF
cdr3_nt: TGTGCCAGCAGCGCCCGGGACAGTGCAATTTCACCCCTCCACTTT

d_call: NA
clone_size: many
v_call: TRBV9
cdr3_length: 14
j_call: TRBJ2-2
cdr3_aa: CASSVDPSHGELFF
cdr3_nt: TGTGCCAGCAGCGTAGACCCCTCTCACGGGGAGCTGTTTTTT

d_call: TRBD1
clone_size: NA
v_call: TRBV12-3/TRBV12-4
cdr3_length: 14
j_call: TRBJ2-5
cdr3_aa: CASSPTGGAKTQYF
cdr3_nt: TGTGCCAGCAGTCCCACAGGGGGCGCGAAGACCCAGTACTTC

d_call: NA
clone_size: many
v_call: TRBV12-3/TRBV12-4
cdr3_length: 13
j_call: TRBJ2-7
cdr3_aa: CASSWTEKGEQYF
cdr3_nt: TGTGCCAGCAGTTGGACAGAGAAAGGCGAGCAGTACTTC

d_call: NA
clone_size: many
v_call: TRBV3-1
cdr3_length: 15
j_call: TRBJ2-1
cdr3_aa: CASSHERLVWNEQFF
cdr3_nt: TGTGCCAGCAGCCACGAACGACTAGTTTGGAATGAGCAGTTCTTC

d_call: TRBD2
clone_size: few
v_call: TRBV5-5
cdr3_length: 14
j_call: TRBJ2-1
cdr3_aa: CASSGLATYNEQFF
cdr3_nt: TGTGCCAGCAGTGGACTAGCTACCTACAATGAGCAGTTCTTC